Listed below are T cell receptor beta chains from one sample, sequenced in a study of blood T cells in healthy people across ages. TCRdb reanalysed the 5' RACE reads using MiXCR and keeps one entry per CDR3 protein. This table holds nearly 800,000 distinct CDR3 sequences, roughly 25% found once. This sample also appeared in a second study, on T cells of mothers and their children.

The sequenced sample consisted of blood. Source of these receptors: a boy younger than 18 in good health. Both conserved end residues are part of each CDR3. D genes are given only for firm matches. The size entry is marked missing in some rows and otherwise reads once, few, many or a size class.

TRBV3-1	NA	TRBJ2-5	few	CASRRQAPTETQYF	TGTGCCAGCAGACGACAGGCCCCCACCGAGACCCAGTACTTC
TRBV11-2	TRBD1	TRBJ1-2	few	CASSLDSRTGYGYTF	TGTGCCAGCAGCTTAGATTCGCGGACAGGGTATGGCTACACCTTC
TRBV11-2	TRBD2	TRBJ2-1	few	CASRHGLGLWEQFF	TGTGCCAGCAGACACGGACTAGGTCTATGGGAGCAGTTCTTC
TRBV7-9	TRBD2	TRBJ2-1	few	CASSLSGGSKNEQFF	TGTGCCAGCAGCCTCAGCGGGGGGAGTAAGAATGAGCAGTTCTTC
TRBV6-6	TRBD1	TRBJ2-7	few	CASTLFQGAIYEQYF	TGTGCCAGCACCCTCTTTCAGGGGGCTATCTACGAGCAGTACTTC
TRBV10-3	NA	TRBJ2-2	few	CAISALPGELFF	TGTGCCATCAGTGCCCTCCCCGGGGAGCTGTTTTTT
TRBV2	NA	TRBJ2-7	NA	CASTITGLGEQYF	TGTGCCAGCACAATCACAGGGCTTGGGGAGCAGTACTTC
TRBV20-1	NA	TRBJ1-6	NA	CSARTSQVWNSPLHF	TGCAGTGCTAGAACGTCACAGGTGTGGAATTCACCCCTCCACTTT
TRBV28	TRBD2	TRBJ2-1	few	CASSFGLGRGNEQFF	TGTGCCAGCAGTTTTGGACTAGGGAGAGGCAATGAGCAGTTCTTC
TRBV5-1	TRBD1	TRBJ1-1	NA	CASSLRGLYTEAFF	TGCGCCAGCAGCCTCAGGGGGCTGTACACTGAAGCTTTCTTT
TRBV15	NA	TRBJ2-3	once	CATSSGGVGASTDTQYF	TGTGCCACCAGCAGCGGAGGGGTCGGGGCGAGCACGGATACGCAGTATTTT
TRBV27	NA	TRBJ1-1	NA	CASSRFLTGSEAFF	TGTGCCAGCAGTCGATTTCTGACGGGCAGTGAAGCTTTCTTT
TRBV4-3	NA	TRBJ2-5	few	CASSQHLRAKETQYF	TGCGCCAGCAGCCAACACCTCCGAGCGAAAGAGACCCAGTACTTC
TRBV4-3	NA	TRBJ2-3	few	CASSQDGKGPDTQYF	TGCGCCAGCAGCCAAGACGGGAAAGGGCCAGATACGCAGTATTTT
TRBV7-6	NA	TRBJ2-1	NA	CASSLGGRTYNEQFF	TGTGCCAGCAGCTTAGGGGGCCGGACCTACAATGAGCAGTTCTTC
TRBV7-2	TRBD1	TRBJ2-7	few	CASSTDRGISYEQYF	TGTGCCAGCAGCACGGACAGGGGTATCTCCTACGAGCAGTACTTC
TRBV12-3/TRBV12-4	TRBD1	TRBJ2-4	NA	CASSLLGTGVAKNIQYF	TGTGCCAGCAGTCTTTTGGGAACAGGGGTAGCCAAAAACATTCAGTACTTC
TRBV5-1	NA	TRBJ2-1	NA	CASSGDLSEEFF	TGCGCCAGCAGCGGGGACCTCTCGGAGGAGTTCTTC
TRBV7-3	TRBD1	TRBJ2-7	NA	CASCLAGTGNYEQYF	TGTGCCAGCTGCTTGGCCGGGACAGGGAACTACGAGCAGTACTTC
TRBV10-3	NA	TRBJ2-6	NA	CAISEDGANVLTF	TGTGCCATCAGTGAGGATGGGGCCAACGTCCTGACTTTC
TRBV5-1	TRBD2	TRBJ2-1	few	CASSLVSSLAGDEQFF	TGCGCCAGCAGCTTGGTGTCGTCACTAGCGGGAGATGAGCAGTTCTTC
TRBV27	TRBD2	TRBJ2-3	NA	CASSQLPGTSGGSHIPDTQYF	TGTGCCAGCAGTCAACTCCCCGGGACTAGCGGGGGGTCACACATTCCAGATACGCAGTATTTT
TRBV12-3/TRBV12-4	TRBD2	TRBJ2-5	NA	CASINGLASETQYF	TGTGCCAGCATCAACGGACTAGCCTCGGAGACCCAGTACTTC
TRBV10-3	TRBD2	TRBJ2-7	many	CAISESGLAGARDEQYF	TGTGCCATCAGTGAGTCGGGACTAGCGGGGGCCAGGGACGAGCAGTACTTC
TRBV7-9	NA	TRBJ1-1	NA	CATTFRRGNTEAFF	TGTGCCACCACTTTTCGCAGAGGGAACACTGAAGCTTTCTTT
TRBV6-5	TRBD2	TRBJ2-1	few	CASSYRGLAGGPNEQFF	TGTGCCAGCAGTTACAGGGGACTAGCGGGAGGGCCAAATGAGCAGTTCTTC
TRBV25-1	NA	TRBJ2-3	NA	CASSESYPVNTQYF	TGTGCCAGCAGTGAAAGCTACCCAGTCAATACGCAGTATTTT
TRBV28	NA	TRBJ2-5	NA	CASRRDRPGRNNQETQYF	TGTGCCAGCAGAAGGGATCGGCCGGGAAGAAACAACCAAGAGACCCAGTACTTC
TRBV5-1	TRBD1	TRBJ2-7	NA	CASSWTGGMYEQYF	TGCGCCAGCTCCTGGACAGGGGGCATGTACGAGCAGTACTTC